This TCR beta chain was recovered during a study of early T cells in non-severe SARS-CoV-2 infection (dated by TCRdb to about 2021). For the wider study: Bulk RNA from unsorted whole blood was used for TCR sequencing, so alpha and beta chains could not be paired.

Set within a cohort of healthcare workers in London, UK, this nested case-control study involved weekly PCR testing of nasopharyngeal swabs along with blood sampling. Healthcare workers were enrolled in the week of the UK lockdown, from 23 to 31 March 2020, and were followed every week for up to roughly 16 weeks. Receptor amplification or capture employed 5' RACE. Sequenced using a NextSeq 500. Unique molecular identifiers were attached to individual cDNA molecules in the TCR library protocol so that sequencing error and PCR bias could be corrected. Both TCR alpha and beta chains were sequenced, and tight co-correlation was observed between alpha and beta sequence abundances in each sample. Per the original workflow: Decombinator V4 was used to perform V gene, J gene and CDR3 annotation of TCR sequences. TCRs were defined as expanded if a significant change between any two time points was detected under a Poisson model with p below 0.0001. TCR abundances were normalised to the total number of TCRs sequenced per sample and were expressed as counts per million. TRAV1-2 paired with TRAJ12, TRAJ20 or TRAJ33 defined MAIT TCRs, while TRAV10 paired with TRAJ18 defined iNKT TCRs. VDJdb, accessed 1 November 2021, was searched for CMV, EBV and SARS-CoV-2 annotated TCRs, with TCRs annotated for multiple antigens excluded. TCRdb handled the public reads itself, with Q25 trimming in fastp and clone calling in MiXCR, and kept productive beta chains. Duplicate CDR3 protein sequences are folded into a single record with the most common DNA and genes. The V and J calls follow TCRdb's processing rather than the paper's. In this sample the table shows some 66,000 distinct CDR3 sequences, about 13% of which occur a single time. 7.5% to 9% of the sample is in the top ten clones.

This clonotype appeared many times. Its antigen specificity is not known. No base-level quality is on record; no much larger clone is a single base apart. The research as a whole found: VDJdb matching was skewed toward anti-spike CD8 responses and likely underestimated virus-specific expansions, missing private and CD4 specificities.

The germline V gene encodes CDR1 ENHRY and CDR2 SYGVKD. The CDR3 runs 12 amino acids, cysteine and phenylalanine included. Only CDR3 DNA is held: 36 bases, read in frame from base 1. Relative to germline, V is 8 bases shorter and J is 7 bases shorter, with 12 bases between their ends. Sequenced sample: whole blood. Recombination joined TRBV10-3 with TRBJ2-1; TRBD2 could be the D gene, as 7 bases match. This clonotype was sampled from an adult who was a healthcare worker with PCR-confirmed SARS-CoV-2 infection or an uninfected control (not recorded which). The CDR3 region has the sequence CAIDAGANEQFF. The nucleotide sequence is given as TGTGCCATCGATGCGGGGGCGAATGAGCAGTTCTTC.